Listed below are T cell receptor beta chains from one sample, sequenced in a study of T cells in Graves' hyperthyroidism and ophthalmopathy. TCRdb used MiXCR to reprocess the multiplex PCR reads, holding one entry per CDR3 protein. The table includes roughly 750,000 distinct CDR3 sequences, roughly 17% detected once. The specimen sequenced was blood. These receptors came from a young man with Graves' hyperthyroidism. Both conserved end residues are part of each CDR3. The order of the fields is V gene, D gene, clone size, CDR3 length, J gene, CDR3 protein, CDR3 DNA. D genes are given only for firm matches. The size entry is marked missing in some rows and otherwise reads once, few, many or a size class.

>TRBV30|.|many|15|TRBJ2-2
CASPGPQRTHGELFF
TGTGCCTCCCCGGGTCCACAGAGGACTCACGGGGAGCTGTTTTTT
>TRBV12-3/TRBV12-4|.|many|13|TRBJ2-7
CASSRRAGYEQYF
TGTGCCAGCAGTCGGCGGGCAGGGTACGAGCAGTACTTC
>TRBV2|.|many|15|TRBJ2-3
CASRYDMLGTDTQYF
TGTGCCAGCCGGTACGACATGCTCGGCACAGATACGCAGTATTTT
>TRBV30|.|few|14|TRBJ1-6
CAWSSPLSNSPLHF
TGTGCCTGGAGCTCCCCCCTCAGTAATTCACCCCTCCACTTT
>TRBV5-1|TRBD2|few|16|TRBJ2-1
CASSLSAGLAGVEQFF
TGCGCCAGCAGCTTGTCCGCCGGACTAGCGGGAGTAGAGCAGTTCTTC
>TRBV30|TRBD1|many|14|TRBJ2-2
CAWKPGGGTGELFF
TGTGCCTGGAAGCCAGGGGGCGGCACCGGGGAGCTGTTTTTT
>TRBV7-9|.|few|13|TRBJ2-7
CASSLAFPREQYF
TGTGCCAGCAGCTTAGCGTTCCCCCGAGAGCAGTACTTC
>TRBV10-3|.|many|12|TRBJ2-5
CAISRPQETQYF
TGTGCCATCAGTCGCCCCCAAGAGACCCAGTACTTC
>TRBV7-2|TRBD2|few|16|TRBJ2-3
CASSLLAGEAQDTQYF
TGTGCCAGCAGCTTACTGGCGGGAGAAGCACAAGATACGCAGTATTTT
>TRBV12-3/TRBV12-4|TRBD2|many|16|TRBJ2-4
CASSLPRGGRKDIQYF
TGTGCCAGCAGTTTACCCCGGGGCGGGAGAAAGGACATTCAGTACTTC
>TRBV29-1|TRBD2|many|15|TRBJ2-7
CSVEAGTSGPYEQYF
TGCAGCGTTGAAGCAGGGACTAGCGGACCCTACGAGCAGTACTTC
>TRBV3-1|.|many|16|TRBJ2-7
CASSQDPAGRTYEQYF
TGTGCCAGCAGCCAAGACCCAGCGGGCCGCACCTACGAGCAGTACTTC
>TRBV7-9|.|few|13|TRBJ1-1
CASSEASGAEAFF
TGTGCCAGCAGCGAGGCCTCTGGCGCTGAAGCTTTCTTT
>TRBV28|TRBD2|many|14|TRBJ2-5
CASSFGGSQETQYF
TGTGCCAGCAGTTTCGGGGGGTCCCAAGAGACCCAGTACTTC
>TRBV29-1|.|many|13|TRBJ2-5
CSVGRTSQETQYF
TGCAGCGTGGGCCGAACCTCCCAAGAGACCCAGTACTTC
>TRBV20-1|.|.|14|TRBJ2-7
CSAKVPGTPYEQYF
TGCAGTGCTAAGGTCCCCGGGACACCTTACGAGCAGTACTTC
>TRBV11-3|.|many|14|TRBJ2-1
CASSFLDGDNEQFF
TGTGCCAGCAGCTTCCTCGACGGTGACAATGAGCAGTTCTTC
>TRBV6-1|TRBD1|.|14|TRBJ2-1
CASSEIQGLREQFF
TGTGCCAGCAGTGAAATACAGGGGCTAAGGGAGCAGTTCTTC
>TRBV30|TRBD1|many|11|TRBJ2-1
CAWTTGDEQFF
TGTGCCTGGACCACAGGGGATGAGCAGTTCTTC
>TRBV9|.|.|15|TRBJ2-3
CASSAEGGSSDTQYF
TGTGCCAGCAGCGCCGAGGGGGGGTCCTCAGATACGCAGTATTTT
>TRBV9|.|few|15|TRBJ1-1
CASSPRQVGGTEAFF
TGTGCCAGCAGCCCCAGACAGGTAGGCGGTACTGAAGCTTTCTTT
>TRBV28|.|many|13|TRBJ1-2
CASSSEFPYGYTF
TGTGCCAGCAGCTCGGAGTTTCCCTATGGCTACACCTTC
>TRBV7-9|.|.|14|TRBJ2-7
CASSLAGGFLEQYF
TGTGCCAGCAGCTTAGCGGGCGGGTTTCTCGAGCAGTACTTC
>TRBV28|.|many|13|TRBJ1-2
CASSRQNNYGYTF
TGTGCCAGCAGTAGACAGAACAACTATGGCTACACCTTC
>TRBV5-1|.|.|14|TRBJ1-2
CASSSNRANYGYTF
TGCGCCAGCAGCTCGAACAGGGCTAACTATGGCTACACCTTC
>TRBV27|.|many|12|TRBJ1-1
CASSPLGAEAFF
TGTGCCAGCAGCCCCTTGGGCGCTGAAGCTTTCTTT
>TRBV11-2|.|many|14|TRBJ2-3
CASSKRVSTDTQYF
TGTGCCAGCAGCAAGAGGGTCAGCACAGATACGCAGTATTTT
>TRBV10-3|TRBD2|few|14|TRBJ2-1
CAIRGLAGENEQFF
TGTGCCATCAGAGGACTAGCGGGAGAGAATGAGCAGTTCTTC
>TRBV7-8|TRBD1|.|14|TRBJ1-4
CASSRDRGMAKLFF
TGTGCCAGCAGCCGCGACAGGGGGATGGCAAAACTGTTTTTT
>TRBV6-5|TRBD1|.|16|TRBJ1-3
CASSYPDRGLGNTIYF
TGTGCCAGCAGTTACCCGGACAGGGGGCTTGGAAACACCATATATTTT
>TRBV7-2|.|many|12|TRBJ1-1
CASRAMTTEAFF
TGTGCCAGCAGGGCCATGACCACTGAAGCTTTCTTT
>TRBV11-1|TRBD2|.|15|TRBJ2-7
CASSRISGSRHEQYF
TGTGCCAGCAGCCGGATTAGCGGGAGTCGCCACGAGCAGTACTTC
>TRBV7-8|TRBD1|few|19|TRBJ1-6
CASSFLRTGGPVDNSPLHF
TGTGCCAGCAGCTTTCTCAGGACAGGGGGCCCAGTGGACAATTCACCCCTCCACTTT
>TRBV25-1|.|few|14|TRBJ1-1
CASSELSRDTEAFF
TGTGCCAGCAGTGAACTCTCTAGGGACACTGAAGCTTTCTTT
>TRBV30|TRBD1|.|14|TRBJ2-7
CAWEPGQGKYEQYF
TGTGCCTGGGAACCGGGACAGGGGAAATACGAGCAGTACTTC
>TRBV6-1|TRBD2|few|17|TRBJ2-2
CASSEGGAGGAAGELFF
TGTGCCAGCAGTGAAGGAGGGGCGGGAGGAGCCGCCGGGGAGCTGTTTTTT
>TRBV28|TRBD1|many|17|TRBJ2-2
CASSPPGTGGNTGELFF
TGTGCCAGCAGTCCCCCCGGGACAGGGGGGAACACCGGGGAGCTGTTTTTT
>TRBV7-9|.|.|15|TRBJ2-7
CASSLVWQANYEQYF
TGTGCCAGCAGCCTAGTGTGGCAGGCCAACTACGAGCAGTACTTC
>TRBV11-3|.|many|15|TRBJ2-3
CASSSRSGAVDTQYF
TGTGCCAGCAGCTCAAGATCGGGGGCTGTAGATACGCAGTATTTT
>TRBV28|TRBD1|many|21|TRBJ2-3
CASSSDRDRGRAPGTTDTQYF
TGTGCCAGCAGTTCAGACCGGGACAGGGGGCGAGCGCCGGGGACGACAGATACGCAGTATTTT
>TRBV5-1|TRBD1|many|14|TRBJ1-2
CASSPTGTGDGYTF
TGCGCCAGCAGCCCAACCGGGACAGGGGATGGCTACACCTTC
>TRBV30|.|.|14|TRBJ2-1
CAWSPYVAANEQFF
TGTGCCTGGAGTCCCTACGTGGCCGCCAATGAGCAGTTCTTC
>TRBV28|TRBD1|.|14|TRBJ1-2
CASSLGGTGDGYTF
TGTGCCAGCAGTTTAGGGGGGACAGGGGATGGCTACACCTTC
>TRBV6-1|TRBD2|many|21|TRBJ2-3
CASPGTAAGTSGLYGADTQYF
TGTGCCTCCCCAGGAACCGCGGCGGGGACTAGCGGCCTTTATGGCGCAGATACGCAGTATTTT
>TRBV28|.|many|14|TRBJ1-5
CASSIIVSNQPQHF
TGTGCCAGCAGCATAATAGTTAGCAATCAGCCCCAGCATTTT
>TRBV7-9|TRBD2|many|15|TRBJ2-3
CASSGLAGASDTQYF
TGTGCCAGCAGCGGACTAGCGGGAGCATCAGATACGCAGTATTTT
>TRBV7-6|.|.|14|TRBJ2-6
CASSLMPGANVLTF
TGTGCCAGCAGCCTTATGCCCGGGGCCAACGTCCTGACTTTC
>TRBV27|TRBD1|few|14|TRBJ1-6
CASTGTGLNSPLHF
TGTGCCAGCACCGGGACAGGGCTAAATTCACCCCTCCACTTT